These 20 T cell receptor beta chains were sequenced from one sample in a study of response to subunit inactivated influenza vaccine. TCRdb independently ran MiXCR on the RT-PCR reads; one entry per CDR3 protein. The table lists about 620,000 distinct CDR3 sequences, about 11% of them singletons. The data were also submitted as part of a second study, on T cells expressing NK-cell markers. Turning to that study: Making the TCR beta cDNA relied on 5'RACE template switching with UMIs.

The source material was PBMCs from blood, sampled on the day of vaccination. The source of these receptors is a man between 50 and 59 years old who received an inactivated influenza vaccine.

The chain's CDR3 is CASSFWGFRTGELFF. The CDR3, as DNA: TGCGCCAGCAGCTTCTGGGGATTCCGCACCGGGGAGCTGTTTTTT. The chain couples TRBV5-1 to TRBJ2-2; D unclear. Germline V lookup: CDR1 SGHRS, CDR2 YFSETQ. Trimming left V 2 bases short and J 4 bases short, with 12 bases between. The CDR3 contains 15 residues.

As regards this clonotype: A read error is possible here, since a much larger clone lies one base away. This rearrangement joins TRBV3-1 to TRBJ2-2, with a tentative D call TRBD1 (5 bases). The ends were cut back, 1 base at V and 6 bases at J, with 6 bases in the middle. This CDR3 region has 13 residues. Germline CDR1 reads LGHDT; CDR2 reads YNNKEL (reference sequence). Here the CDR3 reads CASSQGGPGELFF. CDR3 nucleotides: TGTGCCAGCAGCCAAGGGGGCCCCGGGGAGCTGTTTTTT.

V and J are TRBV19 and TRBJ2-2; D possibly corresponds to TRBD1 (6 bases). Trimming removed 7 bases at V and 1 base at J, with 10 bases between. The germline CDR1 and CDR2 sequences are LNHDA and SQIVND (reference sequence). This CDR3 contains 14 residues. CDR3 sequence reads: CASNPQGNTGELFF. The CDR3 DNA reads TGTGCCAGTAACCCACAGGGGAACACCGGGGAGCTGTTTTTT. The complete variable domain, with remaining parts taken from reference TRBV19 and TRBJ2-2, reads DGGITQSPKYLFRKEGQNVTLSCEQNLNHDAMYWYRQDPGQGLRLIYYSQIVNDFQKGDIAEGYSVSREKKESFPLTVTSAQKNPTAFYLCASNPQGNTGELFFGEGSRLTVL.

This clonotype has a handful of counts. The chain employs TRBV27 and TRBJ2-2; no clear D gene. Trimming took off 5 bases at V and 1 base at J, with 14 bases between the two ends. The germline gives CDR1 MNHEY, CDR2 SMNVEV (reference sequence). The CDR3 runs to 16 residues. The chain's CDR3 is CASSLTTGLNTGELFF. As DNA, the CDR3 is TGTGCCAGCAGTCTCACGACTGGCCTGAACACCGGGGAGCTGTTTTTT.

V and J are TRBV29-1 and TRBJ2-7; possibly TRBD2 for D (5 bases). The CDR3 sequence is 11 residues long. The V gene's germline CDR1 is SQVTM and CDR2 ANQGSEA. V was pared by 4 bases and J by 3 bases, with 7 bases between. In nucleotides, the CDR3 is TGCAGCGTTGTGGCGGGCTACGAGCAGTACTTC. Translated: CSVVAGYEQYF.

There are a few counts of this clonotype. The chain couples TRBV29-1 to TRBJ2-7, with 9 bases matching TRBD1. Losses at the gene ends were 4 bases for V and 5 bases for J; bases not matched to a gene: 9. Germline V CDR1 and CDR2: SQVTM, ANQGSEA. The CDR3 is 14 amino acids. CDR3 sequence (DNA): TGCAGCGTTGCTCGGACAGGGGCGATGGACGAGCAGTACTTC. This codes for CSVARTGAMDEQYF.

The genes are TRBV5-6 and TRBJ2-3; the match to TRBD1 covers 10 bases. Germline V CDR1 and CDR2: SGHDT, YYEEEE. V lost 3 bases and J lost 6; bases outside the gene matches: 10. The CDR3 consists of 16 residues. DNA for the CDR3: TGTGCCAGCAGCTGGGGCAGGACAGGGGGAAAGGATACGCAGTATTTT. It encodes CASSWGRTGGKDTQYF.

This clonotype turned up a few times. V gene TRBV3-1 combines with J gene TRBJ2-6; TRBD2 matches 10 bases. V shed 4 bases and J 0 bases; nucleotides not matched to a gene: 3. The CDR3 consists of 17 residues. Germline lookup yields CDR1 LGHDT and CDR2 YNNKEL (reference sequence). Here the CDR3 DNA reads TGTGCCAGCAGCCTAGCGGGGGGCCTCTCTGGGGCCAACGTCCTGACTTTC. Its translation is CASSLAGGLSGANVLTF.

About this clonotype: A much larger clone sits a single nucleotide away, making a read error possible. The rearrangement uses TRBV7-2 and TRBJ2-1; D may be TRBD1 (6 bases). The germline V gene encodes CDR1 SGHTA and CDR2 FQGNSA. V lost 2 bases to trimming and J lost 6 bases, with 14 bases between them. The CDR3 spans 15 residues. The CDR3 protein is CASSLRQGPCNEQFF. CDR3 bases: TGTGCCAGCAGCTTACGGCAGGGGCCCTGCAATGAGCAGTTCTTC.

V is TRBV5-1 and J is TRBJ2-1, with D maybe TRBD1 (6 bases). The germline V and J ends were trimmed by 4 bases and 1 base, with 12 bases remaining between them. The CDR3 has 15 residues. Per the germline V gene, CDR1 is SGHRS and CDR2 is YFSETQ. For the CDR3, the DNA is TGCGCCAGCAGCAAGGACAGCCCGTCCTACAATGAGCAGTTCTTC. Protein product: CASSKDSPSYNEQFF.

This clonotype was detected a few times. The chain combines TRBV5-1 with TRBJ2-2; D is perhaps TRBD1 (6 bases). V lost 7 bases to trimming and J lost 4 bases, with 8 bases between them. Germline V CDR1 and CDR2: SGHRS, YFSETQ. This CDR3 contains 12 residues. The CDR3 nucleotides are TGCGCCAGCGGACAGATCACCGGGGAGCTGTTTTTT. Translation gives CASGQITGELFF.

This clonotype was observed a few times. V is TRBV24-1 and J is TRBJ2-5, with D maybe TRBD1 (6 bases). Trimming pared 5 bases from V and 2 bases from J, leaving 11 bases between. CDR1 and CDR2 from the germline V gene are KGHDR and SFDVKD. The CDR3 covers 14 residues. The CDR3 DNA reads as TGTGCCACCAGTGCACCGGGACAACAAGAGACCCAGTACTTC. It codes for CATSAPGQQETQYF.

This clonotype was seen more than once but under ten times. The chain uses TRBV3-1 and TRBJ2-7, with D perhaps matching TRBD2 (5 bases). The V gene lost 4 bases and the J gene lost 2 bases, with 18 bases spanning the gap. Germline CDR1 and CDR2: LGHDT and YNNKEL (reference sequence). The CDR3 runs to 16 residues. The chain's CDR3 is CASSPVLSSRAYEQYF. DNA for the CDR3: TGTGCCAGCAGCCCCGTTTTGTCTAGCCGAGCCTACGAGCAGTACTTC.

This clonotype was counted a few times. The chain recombines TRBV20-1 with TRBJ2-5; unclear D gene. V was pared by 3 bases and J by 3 bases, with 11 bases between. Germline CDR1 and CDR2: DFQATT and SNEGSKA (reference sequence). The CDR3 spans 13 residues. The CDR3 nucleotides read TGCAGTGCTAGTCCCCCGGGCAAAGAGACCCAGTACTTC. Amino acid sequence: CSASPPGKETQYF.

This clonotype was seen a few times. This rearrangement joins TRBV9 to TRBJ2-1; TRBD2 agrees at 12 bases. This CDR3 has 17 amino acids. The germline CDR1 and CDR2 sequences are SGDLS and YYNGEE. The V segment lost 4 bases and the J segment 2 bases; nucleotides outside the gene matches: 7. Here the CDR3 reads CASSSRTSGITYNEQFF. DNA of the CDR3: TGTGCCAGCAGCTCACGGACTAGCGGGATTACCTACAATGAGCAGTTCTTC.

J is TRBJ1-3 and V is TRBV7-9, with D unresolved. The V gene's germline CDR1 is SEHNR and CDR2 FQNEAQ (reference sequence). Trimming shortened V by 5 bases and J by 3 bases, and 8 bases separated the two germline ends. The CDR3 covers 13 residues. The CDR3 region is CASSQNYGNTIYF. CDR3 DNA: TGTGCCAGCAGCCAAAATTATGGAAACACCATATATTTT. The full variable domain, rest sourced from reference TRBV7-9 and TRBJ1-3, is DTGVSQNPRHKITKRGQNVTFRCDPISEHNRLYWYRQTLGQGPEFLTYFQNEAQLEKSRLLSDRFSAERPKGSFSTLEIQRTEQGDSAMYLCASSQNYGNTIYFGEGSWLTVV.

The chain links TRBV4-2 to TRBJ2-5; D could derive from TRBD1 or TRBD2 (5 bases each). Trimming took 0 bases from V and 4 from J, leaving 12 bases between them. This CDR3 is built from 15 residues. CDR1 and CDR2 from the germline V gene are LGHNA and YNFKEQ. CDR3 in amino acids: CASSQDVQGRETQYF. The CDR3 bases are TGTGCCAGCAGCCAAGACGTCCAGGGACGAGAGACCCAGTACTTC.

This clonotype was picked up a small number of times. The junction and the germline gene differ at one end; a read error may be behind it. The gene calls are TRBV7-9 and TRBJ2-7; 7 nucleotides align to TRBD2. Germline V lookup: CDR1 SEHNR, CDR2 FQNEAQ (reference sequence). The CDR3 totals 11 residues. CDR3 in amino acids: CASSQEGLFSF. CDR3 in DNA: TGTGCCAGCAGCCAGGAGGGACTATTTTCGTTC.

At least ten counts were recorded for this clonotype. This chain connects TRBV7-2 to TRBJ1-3; D is ambiguous. Per the germline V gene, CDR1 is SGHTA and CDR2 is FQGNSA. With 1 base removed from V and 4 bases from J, the gap between germline ends came to 11 bases. CDR3 length: 15 amino acids. The CDR3 nucleotides are TGTGCCAGCAGCTTAGTGGTGGGGTCGGGAAACACCATATATTTT. Encoded protein: CASSLVVGSGNTIYF.

This clonotype was seen ten or more times. This chain links TRBV29-1 with TRBJ1-1, with D uncertain. CDR1 and CDR2 (germline): SQVTM, ANQGSEA. The CDR3 runs to 13 residues. V lost 5 bases and J 4 bases, leaving 14 bases between the germline ends. This chain's CDR3 is CSVLGLMTTEAFF. CDR3 DNA: TGCAGCGTTTTAGGGCTTATGACCACTGAAGCTTTCTTT.